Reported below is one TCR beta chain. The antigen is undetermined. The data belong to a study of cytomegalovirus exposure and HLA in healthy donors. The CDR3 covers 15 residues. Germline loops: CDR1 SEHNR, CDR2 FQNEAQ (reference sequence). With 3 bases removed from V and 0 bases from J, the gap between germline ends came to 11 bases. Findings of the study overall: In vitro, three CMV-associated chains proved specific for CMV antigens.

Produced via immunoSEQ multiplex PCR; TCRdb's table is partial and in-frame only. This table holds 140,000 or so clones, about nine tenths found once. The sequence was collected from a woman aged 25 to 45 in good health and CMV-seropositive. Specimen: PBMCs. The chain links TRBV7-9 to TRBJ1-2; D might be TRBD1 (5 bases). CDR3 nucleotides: TGTGCCAGCAGCTTCTACCAGACAGCTAACTATGGCTACACCTTC. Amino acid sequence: CASSFYQTANYGYTF. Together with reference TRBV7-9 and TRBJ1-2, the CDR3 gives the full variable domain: DTGVSQNPRHKITKRGQNVTFRCDPISEHNRLYWYRQTLGQGPEFLTYFQNEAQLEKSRLLSDRFSAERPKGSFSTLEIQRTEQGDSAMYLCASSFYQTANYGYTFGSGTRLTVV.